This T cell receptor (beta chain) comes out of a study of cytomegalovirus exposure and HLA in healthy donors. Study-wide points: The availability of immune exposure information extended only to CMV serostatus. The majority of TCR sequences were rare, yet some public TCRs appeared in many donors.

60 Vbeta and 13 Jbeta primers were used in PCR. Generated by immunoSEQ multiplex PCR, the TCRdb table keeps only in-frame clones and is missing some. Of some 140,000 clones in the sample, roughly 76% were seen once. About this clone: The target antigen is unknown.

The germline CDR1 and CDR2 sequences are LGHNA and YNFKEQ. This CDR3 is 15 amino acids long. Trimming removed 4 bases from V and 6 bases from J; junction bases left unmatched: 10. The chain is built from TRBV4-2 and TRBJ1-1, with 8 bases identical to TRBD1. The sample was PBMCs. The receptor's source is a middle-aged woman in good health and CMV-seronegative. The CDR3 DNA reads TGTGCCAGCAGCCGAGCGACAGGGGACGGATCTGAAGCTTTCTTT. Protein sequence: CASSRATGDGSEAFF.